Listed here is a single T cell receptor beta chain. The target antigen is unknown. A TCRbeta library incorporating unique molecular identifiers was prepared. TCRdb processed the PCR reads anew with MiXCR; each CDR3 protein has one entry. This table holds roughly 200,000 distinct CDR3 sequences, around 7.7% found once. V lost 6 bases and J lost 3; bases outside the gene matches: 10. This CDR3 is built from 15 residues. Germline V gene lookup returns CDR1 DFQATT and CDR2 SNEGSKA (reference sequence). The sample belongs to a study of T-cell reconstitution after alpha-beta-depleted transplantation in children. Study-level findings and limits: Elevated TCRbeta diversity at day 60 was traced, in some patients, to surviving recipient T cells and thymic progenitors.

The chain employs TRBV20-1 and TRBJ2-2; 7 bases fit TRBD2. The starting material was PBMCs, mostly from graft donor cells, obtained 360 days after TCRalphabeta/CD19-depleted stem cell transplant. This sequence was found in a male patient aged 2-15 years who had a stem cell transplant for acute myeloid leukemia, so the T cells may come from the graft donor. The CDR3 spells CSAGGGDSDTGELFF. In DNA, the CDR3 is TGCAGTGCCGGTGGGGGGGATTCGGACACCGGGGAGCTGTTTTTT.